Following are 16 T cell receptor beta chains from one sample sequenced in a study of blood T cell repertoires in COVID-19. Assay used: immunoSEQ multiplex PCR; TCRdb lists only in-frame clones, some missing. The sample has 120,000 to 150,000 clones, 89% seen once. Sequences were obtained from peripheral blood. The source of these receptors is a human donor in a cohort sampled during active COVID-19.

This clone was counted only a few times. CDR3 DNA sequence: TGTGCCACCAGCGTAGACACTTCCTATTCACCCCTCCACTTT. Residues: CATSVDTSYSPLHF. The J gene is TRBJ1-6, the V gene TRBV15, with D uncertain. The CDR3 covers 14 residues. Trimming shortened V by 5 bases and J by 8 bases, and 13 bases separated the two germline ends. Looked up from germline, CDR1 is LNHNV and CDR2 is YYDKDF (reference sequence).

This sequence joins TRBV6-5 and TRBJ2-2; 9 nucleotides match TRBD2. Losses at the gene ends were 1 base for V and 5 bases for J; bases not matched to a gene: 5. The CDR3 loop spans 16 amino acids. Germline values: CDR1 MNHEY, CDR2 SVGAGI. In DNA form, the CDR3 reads TGTGCCAGCAGTTACTTCGGCGCGGGGGGGACCGGGGAGCTGTTTTTT. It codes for CASSYFGAGGTGELFF.

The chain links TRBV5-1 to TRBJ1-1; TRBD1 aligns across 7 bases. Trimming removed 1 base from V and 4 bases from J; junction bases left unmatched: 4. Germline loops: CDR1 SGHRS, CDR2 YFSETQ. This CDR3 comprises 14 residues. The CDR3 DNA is TGCGCCAGCAGCTTGCAGGGGGTGAGCACTGAAGCTTTCTTT. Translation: CASSLQGVSTEAFF.

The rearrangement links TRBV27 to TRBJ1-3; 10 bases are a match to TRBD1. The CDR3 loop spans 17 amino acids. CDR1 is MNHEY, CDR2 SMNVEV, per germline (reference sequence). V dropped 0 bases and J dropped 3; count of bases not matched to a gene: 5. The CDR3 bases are TGTGCCAGCAGTTTATCTGGGACAGGGGTTTTTGGAAACACCATATATTTT. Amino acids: CASSLSGTGVFGNTIYF.

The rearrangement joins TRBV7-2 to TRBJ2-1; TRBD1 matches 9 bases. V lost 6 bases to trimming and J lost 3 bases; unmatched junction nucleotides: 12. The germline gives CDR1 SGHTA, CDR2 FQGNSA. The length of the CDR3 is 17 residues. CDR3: CASRYTGTGNRYNEQFF. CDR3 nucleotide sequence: TGTGCCAGCAGGTATACCGGGACAGGGAATCGCTACAATGAGCAGTTCTTC.

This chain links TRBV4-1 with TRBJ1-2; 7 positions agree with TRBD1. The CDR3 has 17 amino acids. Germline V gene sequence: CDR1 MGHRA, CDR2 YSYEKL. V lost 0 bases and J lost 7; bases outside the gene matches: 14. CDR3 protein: CASSQDQVRGRQAGYTF. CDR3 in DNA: TGCGCCAGCAGCCAAGATCAGGTTAGGGGGCGGCAGGCTGGCTACACCTTC.

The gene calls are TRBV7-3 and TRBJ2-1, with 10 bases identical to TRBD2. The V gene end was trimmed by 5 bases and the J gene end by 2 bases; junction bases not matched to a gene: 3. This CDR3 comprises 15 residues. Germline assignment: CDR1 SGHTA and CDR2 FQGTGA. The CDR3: CASSLSGGAYNEQFF. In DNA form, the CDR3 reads TGTGCCAGCAGCCTAAGCGGGGGGGCCTACAATGAGCAGTTCTTC.

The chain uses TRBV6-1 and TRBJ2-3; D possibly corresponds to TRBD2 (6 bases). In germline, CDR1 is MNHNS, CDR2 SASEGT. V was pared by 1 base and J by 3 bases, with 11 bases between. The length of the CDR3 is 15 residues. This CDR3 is CASSEVRGATDTQYF. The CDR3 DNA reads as TGTGCCAGCAGTGAAGTACGCGGGGCTACAGATACGCAGTATTTT.

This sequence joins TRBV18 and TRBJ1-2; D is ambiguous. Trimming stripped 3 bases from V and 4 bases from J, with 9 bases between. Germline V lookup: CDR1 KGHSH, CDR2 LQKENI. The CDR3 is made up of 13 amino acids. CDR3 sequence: CASSPRRPYGYTF. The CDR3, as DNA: TGTGCCAGCTCACCCCGGCGGCCCTATGGCTACACCTTC.

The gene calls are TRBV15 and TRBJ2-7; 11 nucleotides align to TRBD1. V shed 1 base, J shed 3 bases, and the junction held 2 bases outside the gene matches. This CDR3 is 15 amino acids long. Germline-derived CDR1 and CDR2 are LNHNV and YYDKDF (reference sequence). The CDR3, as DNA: TGTGCCACCAGCAGAGGGACAGGGGGCGTCTACGAGCAGTACTTC. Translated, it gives CATSRGTGGVYEQYF.

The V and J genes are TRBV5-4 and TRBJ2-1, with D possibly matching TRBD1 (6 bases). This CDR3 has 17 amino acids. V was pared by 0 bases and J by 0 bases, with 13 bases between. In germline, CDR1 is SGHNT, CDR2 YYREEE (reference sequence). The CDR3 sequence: CASSLGGGKSSYNEQFF. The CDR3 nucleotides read TGTGCCAGCAGCTTGGGTGGGGGCAAAAGCTCCTACAATGAGCAGTTCTTC.

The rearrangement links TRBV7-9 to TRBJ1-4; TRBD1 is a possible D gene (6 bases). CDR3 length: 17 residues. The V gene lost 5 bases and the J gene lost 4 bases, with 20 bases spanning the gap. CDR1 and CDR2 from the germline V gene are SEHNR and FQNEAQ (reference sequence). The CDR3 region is CASSHWGGPSYNEKLFF. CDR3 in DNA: TGTGCCAGCAGCCACTGGGGGGGCCCATCCTATAATGAAAAACTGTTTTTT. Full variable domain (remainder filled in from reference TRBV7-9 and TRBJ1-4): DTGVSQNPRHKITKRGQNVTFRCDPISEHNRLYWYRQTLGQGPEFLTYFQNEAQLEKSRLLSDRFSAERPKGSFSTLEIQRTEQGDSAMYLCASSHWGGPSYNEKLFFGSGTQLSVL.

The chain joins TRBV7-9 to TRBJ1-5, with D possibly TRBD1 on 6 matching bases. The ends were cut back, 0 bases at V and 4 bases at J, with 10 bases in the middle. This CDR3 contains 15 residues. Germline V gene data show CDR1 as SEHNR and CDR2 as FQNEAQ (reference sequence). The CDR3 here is CASSLAGTRNQPQHF. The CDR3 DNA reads TGTGCCAGCAGCTTAGCGGGGACAAGGAATCAGCCCCAGCATTTT. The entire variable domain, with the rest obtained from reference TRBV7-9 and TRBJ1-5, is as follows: DTGVSQNPRHKITKRGQNVTFRCDPISEHNRLYWYRQTLGQGPEFLTYFQNEAQLEKSRLLSDRFSAERPKGSFSTLEIQRTEQGDSAMYLCASSLAGTRNQPQHFGDGTRLSIL.

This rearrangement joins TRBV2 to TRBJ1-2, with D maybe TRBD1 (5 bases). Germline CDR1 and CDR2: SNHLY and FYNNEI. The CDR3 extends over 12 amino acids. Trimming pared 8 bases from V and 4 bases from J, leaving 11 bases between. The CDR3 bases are TGTGCCAGCTCTTTAGGGGTCTATGGCTACACCTTC. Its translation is CASSLGVYGYTF.

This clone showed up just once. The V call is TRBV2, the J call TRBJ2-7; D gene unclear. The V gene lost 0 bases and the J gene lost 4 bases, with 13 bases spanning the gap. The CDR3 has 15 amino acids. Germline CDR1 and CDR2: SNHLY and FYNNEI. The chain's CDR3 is CASSEAMGNAYEQYF. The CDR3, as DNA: TGTGCCAGCAGTGAAGCGATGGGCAATGCGTACGAGCAGTACTTC.

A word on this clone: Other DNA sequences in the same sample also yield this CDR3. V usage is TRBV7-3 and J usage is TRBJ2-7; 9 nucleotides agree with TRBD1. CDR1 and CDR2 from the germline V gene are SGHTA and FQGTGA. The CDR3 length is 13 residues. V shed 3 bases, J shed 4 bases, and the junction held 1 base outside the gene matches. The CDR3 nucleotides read TGTGCCAGCAGCTTTGGACAGGGGTACGAGCAGTACTTC. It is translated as CASSFGQGYEQYF.